A selection of T cell receptor beta chains follows, all from one sample in a study of cytomegalovirus exposure and HLA in healthy donors. Sequenced by immunoSEQ multiplex PCR; TCRdb stores in-frame clones only, minus some. The repertoire holds 220,000 or so clones, with approximately 82% as singletons. Sequencing was carried out using PBMCs. Source of these receptors: a male donor in good health and CMV-seronegative. Both conserved end residues are part of each CDR3.

v_call,j_call,cdr3_aa
TRBV6-1,TRBJ1-4,CASRRDRAREKLFF
TRBV5-4,TRBJ2-7,CASSHYRAYEQYF
TRBV5-5,TRBJ2-7,CASSLTSGRARLYEQYF
TRBV28,TRBJ2-3,CASSFVGSTQYF
TRBV29-1,TRBJ2-1,CSVSRRPSSYNEQFF
TRBV10-1,TRBJ1-2,CASSESRQGLVGYTF
TRBV13,TRBJ2-7,CASSPSGTSGYEQYF
TRBV27,TRBJ2-6,CASSSKLSGANVLTF
TRBV2,TRBJ1-2,CASRGQDISYTF
TRBV18,TRBJ1-1,CASSPGTDTEAFF
TRBV4-1,TRBJ2-3,CASSVQAASGRATDTQYF
TRBV5-1,TRBJ2-2,CASSLAKGRGWTGELFF
TRBV29-1,TRBJ2-7,CSVVGTGSIYEQYF
TRBV20-1,TRBJ2-1,CSASFGEQFF
TRBV2,TRBJ2-5,CASSGLAGGGGETQYF
TRBV7-2,TRBJ1-4,CASSPEGAVNEKLFF
TRBV6-4,TRBJ2-3,CASSETGGTDTQYF
TRBV7-2,TRBJ2-7,CASSRWIAGGYEQYF
TRBV2,TRBJ2-5,CASSETTGSEGDQYF
TRBV10-2,TRBJ1-5,CASSESGSSNQPQHF
TRBV28,TRBJ1-2,CASSWGRGLGGYTF
TRBV9,TRBJ1-2,CASSARGAERNYGYTF
TRBV9,TRBJ1-1,CASSGQGSNTEAFF
TRBV6-5,TRBJ2-1,CASSYSFGITEQFF
TRBV5-6,TRBJ2-7,CASRRTGGSYEQYF
TRBV19,TRBJ2-4,CASSQEAGGTKNIQYF
TRBV7-9,TRBJ2-5,CASSLELAGQTQYF
TRBV2,TRBJ2-1,CASSLSRLVAQFF
TRBV9,TRBJ2-1,CASSGELAGFDEQFF
TRBV27,TRBJ1-6,CASMGGGAQSSLHF
TRBV2,TRBJ1-4,CASSRTGGRDEKLFF
TRBV5-1,TRBJ1-1,CASSFLGGMNTEAFF
TRBV19,TRBJ2-2,CASSIAGGRATGELFF
TRBV4-2,-,CASSQEESGRGAPYEQYF